This TCR beta chain was observed in a study of cytomegalovirus exposure and HLA in healthy donors. PCR amplification relied on 60 Vbeta primers (plus 13 Jbeta primers). Assay: immunoSEQ multiplex PCR; the TCRdb copy retains only in-frame clones and omits some. Of 150,000 to 200,000 clones listed, 70% to 85% are singletons. A remark on this clone: Its antigen is unidentified.

Trimming took off 5 bases at V and 6 bases at J, with 13 bases between the two ends. Looked up from germline, CDR1 is MRHNA and CDR2 is SNTAGT. The CDR3 covers 13 residues. Study conclusions and caveats: The study had only CMV serostatus as immune exposure information. A few V segments could not be told apart, such as TRBV6-2 and TRBV6-3, and were left out.

Sample: PBMCs. The V call is TRBV6-4, the J call TRBJ1-2; D is unresolved. The receptor's source is a man between 40 and 49 years old in good health and CMV-seropositive. The CDR3 reads CASSRTEFDGYTF. For the CDR3, the DNA is TGTGCCAGCAGTCGGACTGAATTTGATGGCTACACCTTC.